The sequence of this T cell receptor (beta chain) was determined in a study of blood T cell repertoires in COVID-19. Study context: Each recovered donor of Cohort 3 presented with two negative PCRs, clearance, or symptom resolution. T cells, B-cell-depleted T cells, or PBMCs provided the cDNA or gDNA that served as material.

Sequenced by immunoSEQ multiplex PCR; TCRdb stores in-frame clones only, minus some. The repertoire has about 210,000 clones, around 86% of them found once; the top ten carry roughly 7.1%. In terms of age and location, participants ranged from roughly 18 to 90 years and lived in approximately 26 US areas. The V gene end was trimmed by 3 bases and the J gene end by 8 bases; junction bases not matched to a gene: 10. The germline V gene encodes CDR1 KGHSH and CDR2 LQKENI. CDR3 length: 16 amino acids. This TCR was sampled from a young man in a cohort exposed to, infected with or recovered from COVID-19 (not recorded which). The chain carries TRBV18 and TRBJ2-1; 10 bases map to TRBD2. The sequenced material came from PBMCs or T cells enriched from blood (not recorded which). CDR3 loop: CASSPIAGGHRDEQFF. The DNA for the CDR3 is TGTGCCAGCTCACCCATAGCGGGAGGACATCGGGATGAGCAGTTCTTC.